This T cell receptor (beta chain) was found in a study of shared clonotypes between healthy human individuals. The germline V gene encodes CDR1 SGDLS and CDR2 YYNGEE. V gave up 3 bases and J gave up 4 bases, with 16 bases separating them. The CDR3 is made up of 15 amino acids. This clone was seen a few times. Its target is unknown. Sequencing used immunoSEQ multiplex PCR; TCRdb keeps in-frame clones, though not all of them. The sample contains over 2 million clones, 95% of which appear only once. General study findings and limits: Clonotypes shared by all four sorted-subset donors had higher generation probabilities than non-shared clonotypes.

The origin of this receptor is a man aged 18 to 35 in good health. The V and J genes are TRBV9 and TRBJ1-1; possibly TRBD1 for D (6 bases). The sample comprised naive CD4+ T cells sorted from blood. Described subset: CD45RA+ positively selected. CDR3 protein: CASSAKDRIRTEAFF. For the CDR3, the DNA is TGTGCCAGCAGCGCTAAAGACAGGATTCGCACTGAAGCTTTCTTT.